This T cell receptor (beta chain) came from a study of PD-L1 blockade in urothelial cancer. Overall study context: Atezolizumab at 1,200 mg intravenously every 3 weeks was started by patients in the mid-2010s.

Germline V CDR1 and CDR2: MNHNY, SVGAGI (reference sequence). CDR3 length equals 15 residues. The ends were cut back, 6 bases at V and 6 bases at J, with 17 bases in the middle. Data came from immunoSEQ multiplex PCR; TCRdb stores just in-frame clones and leaves some out. Of approximately 50,000 clones in the sample, more than 75% were seen once. Specified time point: pretreatment peripheral blood. This receptor was taken from a man aged 45-65 years with urothelial cancer. This sequence joins TRBV6-6 and TRBJ2-2; possibly TRBD1 for D (5 bases). Sequencing was performed on PBMCs, taken around atezolizumab (anti-PD-L1) treatment. The CDR3 reads CASSPRTTQAGELFF. CDR3 in DNA: TGTGCCAGCAGCCCCCGGACAACACAGGCCGGGGAGCTGTTTTTT.